These 10 T cell receptor beta chains originate from one sample sequenced in a study of CD8 T cells in ankylosing spondylitis. Findings and limits, study-wide: Characteristic of ankylosing spondylitis blood, it appeared, was a TCR beta motif comprising fewer than 10 highly homologous variants.

One entry per CDR3 protein results from TCRdb running MiXCR on the 5' RACE reads. The sample has over 600,000 distinct CDR3 sequences; roughly 19% are singletons. For these TCRs, the target antigens are not known. Specimen: blood, either unsorted or a sorted T cell fraction (not recorded which). Receptors originate from a male donor with ankylosing spondylitis.

This rearrangement joins TRBV28 to TRBJ2-7; weak D call: TRBD2 (5 bases). This CDR3 contains 11 residues. The germline V and J ends were trimmed by 4 bases and 7 bases, with 8 bases remaining between them. Germline values: CDR1 MDHEN, CDR2 SYDVKM. The chain's CDR3 is CASSSSGEQYF. Written as DNA, the CDR3 is TGTGCCAGCAGTTCCTCGGGAGAGCAGTACTTC.

This clonotype has just a few counts. The chain couples TRBV7-8 to TRBJ2-1, with D perhaps TRBD1 (6 bases). Germline CDR1 SGHVS, CDR2 FQNEAQ. This CDR3 is 16 amino acids long. Trimming shortened V by 4 bases and J by 0 bases, and 13 bases separated the two germline ends. CDR3 protein: CASSSEGVSSYNEQFF. The CDR3 coding sequence is TGTGCCAGCAGCTCCGAGGGGGTTAGCTCCTACAATGAGCAGTTCTTC. The entire variable domain, with the rest obtained from reference TRBV7-8 and TRBJ2-1, is as follows: GAGVSQSPRYKVAKRGQDVALRCDPISGHVSLFWYQQALGQGPEFLTYFQNEAQLDKSGLPSDRFFAERPEGSVSTLKIQRTQQEDSAVYLCASSSEGVSSYNEQFFGPGTRLTVL.

This clonotype was seen only a few times. The chain carries TRBV30 and TRBJ2-7, with 8 nucleotides matching TRBD1. Germline V lookup: CDR1 GTSNPN, CDR2 SVGIG (reference sequence). CDR3 length: 12 residues. The chain's CDR3 is CAWDRRAYEQYF. The CDR3 DNA reads TGTGCTTGGGACAGGCGGGCCTACGAGCAGTACTTC.

In this sample, this clonotype turned up a few times. J is TRBJ1-4 and V is TRBV18, with unresolved D. Germline V gene data show CDR1 as KGHSH and CDR2 as LQKENI. The CDR3 is 14 residues long. V was pared by 2 bases and J by 5 bases, with 9 bases between. The DNA for the CDR3 is TGTGCCAGCTCACCAAGACCCGCAAATGAAAAACTGTTTTTT. This sequence encodes CASSPRPANEKLFF.

V gene TRBV29-1 combines with J gene TRBJ2-2; no definite D call. Germline-derived CDR1 and CDR2 are SQVTM and ANQGSEA. This CDR3 comprises 14 residues. V was clipped by 3 bases and J by 6 bases, with 14 bases between them. The CDR3 nucleotides read TGCAGCGTTGATGCAGGCTTTACGTCCGGGGAGCTGTTTTTT. Translation gives CSVDAGFTSGELFF.

This clonotype was counted a single time. The chain uses TRBV10-3 and TRBJ1-5; no reliable D call. The CDR3 is 12 residues long. The germline V and J ends were trimmed by 0 bases and 7 bases, with 4 bases remaining between them. Germline CDR1 and CDR2: ENHRY and SYGVKD. CDR3 amino acids: CAISESAQPQHF. For the CDR3, the DNA is TGTGCCATCAGTGAGTCGGCCCAGCCCCAGCATTTT.

This chain links TRBV5-1 with TRBJ2-7, with D possibly being TRBD2 (5 bases). The ends were cut back, 1 base at V and 3 bases at J, with 8 bases in the middle. In germline, CDR1 is SGHRS, CDR2 YFSETQ. The CDR3 extends over 13 amino acids. In DNA form, the CDR3 reads TGCGCCAGCAGCTTGTGGAGGAACTACGAGCAGTACTTC. It codes for CASSLWRNYEQYF.

The chain couples TRBV9 to TRBJ1-1, with D maybe TRBD1 (6 bases). Germline CDR1 and CDR2: SGDLS and YYNGEE. V dropped 2 bases and J dropped 4 bases, with 12 bases sitting between them. This CDR3 is built from 14 residues. This CDR3 is CASSVQGGRTEAFF. The DNA for the CDR3 is TGTGCCAGCAGCGTTCAAGGGGGTCGCACTGAAGCTTTCTTT. The variable domain in full, completed from reference TRBV9 and TRBJ1-1, reads DSGVTQTPKHLITATGQRVTLRCSPRSGDLSVYWYQQSLDQGLQFLIQYYNGEERAKGNILERFSAQQFPDLHSELNLSSLELGDSALYFCASSVQGGRTEAFFGQGTRLTVV.

V is TRBV6-2 or TRBV6-3 and J is TRBJ2-7; 7 bases are shared with TRBD1. The CDR3 sequence is 11 residues long. CDR1 and CDR2 (germline): MNHEY, SVGEGT. J was trimmed by 8 bases and V by 11 bases; bases with no gene match: 9. Written as DNA, the CDR3 is TGTGCCCTGGGCCAAGGGGGCAAGCAGTACTTC. Its protein product is CALGQGGKQYF.

This clonotype was seen a handful of times. The V and J genes are TRBV11-1 and TRBJ2-7; TRBD1 matches 11 bases. J gave up 3 bases and V 0 bases, and 4 bases lay outside the gene matches. CDR1 and CDR2 from the germline V gene are SGHAT and FQDESV (reference sequence). This CDR3 contains 16 residues. The DNA for the CDR3 is TGTGCCAGCAGCTTAGCGCCGGGACAGGGGGACTACGAGCAGTACTTC. Amino acid sequence: CASSLAPGQGDYEQYF.